This T cell receptor beta chain was captured by sequencing in a study of CXCR3-negative and CXCR3-positive naive CD8 T cells. To note about this clonotype: Antigen: not known.

TRB cDNA was prepared as libraries by UMI-labeled 5' RACE. TCRdb derives one entry per CDR3 protein from the 5' RACE reads, leaving out DNA. The sample totals tens of thousands of distinct CDR3 sequences. The study sorted every CD8+ T cell subset in triplicate at about 270,000 cells each. Germline loops: CDR1 SEHNR, CDR2 FQNEAQ (reference sequence). The CDR3 is 11 residues long. Findings of the study overall: Post-cryopreservation CXCR3 expression was partly diminished, and the bulk of assays employed fresh PBMCs. Both naive subsets had comparably high diversity; memory CD8+ cells much lower. Whereas memory cells differed, naive CXCR3-negative and CXCR3-positive cells shared similar TRBV-TRBJ usage.

This clonotype originated in a human donor in good health. Some clones in this sample may be carry-over from other donors' samples. V is TRBV7-9 and J is TRBJ2-1; absent DNA, TCRdb's TRBD2 call cannot be checked. The sample was memory CD8+ T cells from blood. This chain's CDR3 is CASTGGDEQFF. Full variable domain (remainder filled in from reference TRBV7-9 and TRBJ2-1): DTGVSQNPRHKITKRGQNVTFRCDPISEHNRLYWYRQTLGQGPEFLTYFQNEAQLEKSRLLSDRFSAERPKGSFSTLEIQRTEQGDSAMYLCASTGGDEQFFGPGTRLTVL.